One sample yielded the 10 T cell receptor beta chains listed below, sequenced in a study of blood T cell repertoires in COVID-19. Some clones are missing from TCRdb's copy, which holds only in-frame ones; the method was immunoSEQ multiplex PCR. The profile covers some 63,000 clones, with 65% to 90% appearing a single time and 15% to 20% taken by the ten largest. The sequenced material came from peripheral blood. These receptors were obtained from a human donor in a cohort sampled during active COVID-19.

The CDR3 region is CASSYGDRGHEQFF. CDR3 coding DNA: TGTGCCAGCAGTTACGGTGACAGGGGCCATGAGCAGTTCTTC. The J gene is TRBJ2-1, the V gene TRBV6-5, with 8 positions matching TRBD1. Trimming removed 2 bases from V and 8 bases from J; junction bases left unmatched: 5. The germline V gene has CDR1 MNHEY and CDR2 SVGAGI. The CDR3 totals 14 residues.

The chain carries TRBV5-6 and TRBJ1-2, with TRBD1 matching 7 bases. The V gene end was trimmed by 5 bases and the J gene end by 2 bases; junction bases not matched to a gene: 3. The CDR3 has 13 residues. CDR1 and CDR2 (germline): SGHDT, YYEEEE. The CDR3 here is CASRSQGNYGYTF. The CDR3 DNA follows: TGTGCCAGCAGATCACAGGGGAACTATGGCTACACCTTC.

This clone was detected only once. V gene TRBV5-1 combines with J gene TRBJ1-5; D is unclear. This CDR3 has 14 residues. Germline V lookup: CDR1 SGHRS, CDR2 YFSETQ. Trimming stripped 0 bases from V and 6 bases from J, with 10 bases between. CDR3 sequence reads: CASSLDGVGQPQHF. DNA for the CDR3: TGCGCCAGCAGCTTGGACGGGGTCGGTCAGCCCCAGCATTTT.

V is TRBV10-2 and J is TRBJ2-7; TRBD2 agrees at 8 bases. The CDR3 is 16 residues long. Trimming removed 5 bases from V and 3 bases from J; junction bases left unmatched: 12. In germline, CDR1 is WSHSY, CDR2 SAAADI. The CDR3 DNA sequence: TGCGCCAGCAGTTTTTCCGGGGGGGCGGGGGTCTACGAGCAGTACTTC. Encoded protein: CASSFSGGAGVYEQYF.

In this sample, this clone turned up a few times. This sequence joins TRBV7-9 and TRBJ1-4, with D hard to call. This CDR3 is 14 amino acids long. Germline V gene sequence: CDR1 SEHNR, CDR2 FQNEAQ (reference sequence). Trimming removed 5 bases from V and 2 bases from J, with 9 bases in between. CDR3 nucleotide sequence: TGTGCCAGCAGCCTAGGAGGCACTAATGAAAAACTGTTTTTT. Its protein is CASSLGGTNEKLFF.

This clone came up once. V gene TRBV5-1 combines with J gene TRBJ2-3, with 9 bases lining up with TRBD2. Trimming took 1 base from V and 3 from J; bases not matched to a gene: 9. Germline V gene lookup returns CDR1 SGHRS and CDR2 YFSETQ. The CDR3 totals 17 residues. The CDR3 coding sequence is TGCGCCAGCAGCTTGTTTTCAGCGGGGGGATCGACAGATACGCAGTATTTT. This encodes CASSLFSAGGSTDTQYF.

The CDR3 DNA reads TGTGCCAGCAGCATCGGGGGGGTCCTAGTGAATGAGCAGTTCTTC. Amino acid sequence: CASSIGGVLVNEQFF. The rearrangement uses TRBV7-2 and TRBJ2-1, with TRBD2 identical over 8 bases. Germline CDR1 is SGHTA and CDR2 is FQGNSA. The V segment lost 5 bases and the J segment 7 bases; nucleotides outside the gene matches: 10. This CDR3 region has 15 residues.

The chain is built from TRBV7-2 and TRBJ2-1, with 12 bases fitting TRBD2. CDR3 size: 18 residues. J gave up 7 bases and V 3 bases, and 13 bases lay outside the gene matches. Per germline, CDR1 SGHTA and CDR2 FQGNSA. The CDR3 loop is CASSFRLAGASRGNEQFF. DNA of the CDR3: TGTGCCAGCAGCTTCAGACTAGCGGGGGCCTCACGGGGAAATGAGCAGTTCTTC.

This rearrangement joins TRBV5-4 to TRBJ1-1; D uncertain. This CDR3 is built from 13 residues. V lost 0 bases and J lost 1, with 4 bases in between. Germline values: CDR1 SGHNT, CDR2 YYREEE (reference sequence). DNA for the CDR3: TGTGCCAGCAGCTTGGCCGGGAACACTGAAGCTTTCTTT. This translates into CASSLAGNTEAFF.

The CDR3 reads CASSLATSGGASYNEQFF. Written as DNA, the CDR3 is TGTGCCAGCAGCTTAGCGACTAGCGGGGGGGCATCCTACAATGAGCAGTTCTTC. This chain links TRBV7-2 with TRBJ2-1, with TRBD2 matching 14 bases. CDR1 is SGHTA, CDR2 FQGNSA, per germline. Trimming at V came to 0 bases and at J to 1 base, leaving 2 bases not matched to a gene. CDR3 length: 18 amino acids.